This is a list of T cell receptor beta chains from one sample in a study of control samples from healthy donors and cancer patients. TCRdb keeps only in-frame clones here, not all; method: immunoSEQ multiplex PCR. The sample records about 160,000 clones, around 90% being singletons. Sequencing used blood. The receptors stem from a man aged 25 to 40 in good health. The conserved cysteine and the conserved F or W are not part of the CDR3 here.

V gene | CDR3 protein
TRBV9 | ASSAPGGDSLTNTEAF
TRBV18 | ASSSGQNSYEQY
TRBV3-1/TRBV3-2 | ASSQKTGTGNVEQF
TRBV7-9 | ASSLVLATNEKLF
TRBV20-1 | SASRQTNTGELF
TRBV19 | ASSILNEQF
TRBV18 | ASSSTGGTGNTIY
TRBV3-1/TRBV3-2 | ASSWIVETQY
TRBV6-5 | ASSYSGHTDTQY
TRBV6-1 | ASSELEGTGPVPGEKLF
TRBV21-1 | ASSKAWRNTEAF
TRBV14 | ASSQEGGRRSSYEQY
TRBV5-8 | ASGTTVTVEGYT
TRBV3-1/TRBV3-2 | ASSQEGRGTILSRTQY
TRBV28 | ASSLHSGASNQPQH
TRBV2 | ASSPTGMRTDTQY
TRBV7-9 | ASSKTGNKYGGELF
TRBV2 | ASKAETQY
TRBV6-1 | ASSEVGSQY
TRBV12-3/TRBV12-4 | ASTGGGTEAF
TRBV3-1/TRBV3-2 | ASSRDRADQPQH
TRBV9 | ASSVASTGRVNEQF
TRBV6-4 | ASSAQENQPQH
TRBV7-2 | ASSLDGGRASYEQY
TRBV3-1/TRBV3-2 | ASSPSQKGPMGNTEAF
TRBV28 | ASSPPRDSPLH
TRBV2 | ASSEAGQRMNTEAF
TRBV7-6 | ASSGYTRGTGELF
TRBV3-1/TRBV3-2 | ASSQEWGYGPTIY
TRBV9 | ASSVTSGRVEQF
TRBV7-3 | ASSSPGSGNTIY
TRBV19 | ASSLSGSQPQH
TRBV27 | ASRRQGSYEQY
TRBV4-1 | ASSPPRGAYNEQF
TRBV7-3 | ASSLNKGELF